This T cell receptor (beta chain) was documented in a study of blood T cells in healthy people across ages. Overall study context: When template switching was applied, about one barcoded beta molecule was captured per two T cells.

The study drew donors from healthy Caucasian individuals in Russia aged roughly 6 to 90. A sample-barcoded 5' primer and a J-beta primer mix were used in a second PCR of roughly 6 to 12 cycles. Paired-end reads containing CDR3 totaled no fewer than 3 million for each sample. TCRdb reanalysed the 5' RACE reads using MiXCR and keeps one entry per CDR3 protein. Of 920,000 or so distinct CDR3 sequences in the sample, more than 35% were seen once. Trimming cost V 1 base and J 10 bases, with 18 bases left between them. The V gene's germline CDR1 is SGHRS and CDR2 YFSETQ. The CDR3 runs to 16 residues. Sequenced input: blood. The clonotype was recovered from a woman aged 55-70 years in good health. The rearrangement links TRBV5-1 to TRBJ1-6; D uncertain. The CDR3 bases are TGCGCCAGCAGCTTGACCCGGACGGGTCGCAACTCACCCCTCCACTTT. The encoded protein is CASSLTRTGRNSPLHF.